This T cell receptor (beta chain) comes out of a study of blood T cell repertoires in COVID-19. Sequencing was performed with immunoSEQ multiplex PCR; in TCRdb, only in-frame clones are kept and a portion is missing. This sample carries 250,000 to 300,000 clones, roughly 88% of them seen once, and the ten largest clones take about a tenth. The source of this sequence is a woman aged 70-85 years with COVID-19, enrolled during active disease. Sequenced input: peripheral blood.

CDR3 amino acids: CASSPGLAGDTQYF. For the CDR3, the DNA is TGTGCCAGCTCACCGGGACTAGCGGGAGACACGCAGTATTTT. The V and J genes are TRBV18 and TRBJ2-3; 14 positions agree with TRBD2. CDR3 length equals 14 residues. V trimming: 3 bases; J trimming: 9 bases; junction bases outside the gene matches: 2. Germline V lookup: CDR1 KGHSH, CDR2 LQKENI.